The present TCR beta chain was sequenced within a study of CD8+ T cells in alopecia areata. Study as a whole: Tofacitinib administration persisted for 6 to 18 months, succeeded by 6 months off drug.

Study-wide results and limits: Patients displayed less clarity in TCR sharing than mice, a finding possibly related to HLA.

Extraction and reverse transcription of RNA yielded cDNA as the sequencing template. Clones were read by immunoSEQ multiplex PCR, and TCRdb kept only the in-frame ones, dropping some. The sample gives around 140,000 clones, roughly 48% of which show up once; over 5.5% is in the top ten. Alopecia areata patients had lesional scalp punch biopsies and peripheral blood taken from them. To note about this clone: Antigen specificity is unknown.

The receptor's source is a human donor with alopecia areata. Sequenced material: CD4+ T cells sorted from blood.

Here the CDR3 reads CASSPRNEKLFF. CDR3 DNA: TGTGCCAGCAGTCCACGGAATGAAAAACTGTTTTTT. This rearrangement joins TRBV6-4 to TRBJ1-4; D gene unclear. Germline CDR1 MRHNA, CDR2 SNTAGT. The CDR3 has 12 amino acids. The ends were cut back, 5 bases at V and 5 bases at J, with 6 bases in the middle.